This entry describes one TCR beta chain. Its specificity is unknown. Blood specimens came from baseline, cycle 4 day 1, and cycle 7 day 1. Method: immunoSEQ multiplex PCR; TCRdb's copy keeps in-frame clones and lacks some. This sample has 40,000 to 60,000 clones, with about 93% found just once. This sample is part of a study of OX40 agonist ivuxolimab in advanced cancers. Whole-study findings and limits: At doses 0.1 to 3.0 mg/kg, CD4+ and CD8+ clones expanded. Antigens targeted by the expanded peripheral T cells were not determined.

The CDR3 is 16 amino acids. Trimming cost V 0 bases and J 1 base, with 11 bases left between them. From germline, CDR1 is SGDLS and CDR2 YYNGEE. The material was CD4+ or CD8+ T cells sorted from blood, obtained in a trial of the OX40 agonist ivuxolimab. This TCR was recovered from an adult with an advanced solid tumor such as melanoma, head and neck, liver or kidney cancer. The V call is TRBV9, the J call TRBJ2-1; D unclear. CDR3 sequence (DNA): TGTGCCAGCAGCGTAGGGGGTCACTATTCCTACAATGAGCAGTTCTTC. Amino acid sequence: CASSVGGHYSYNEQFF.